One and the same sample provided the 12 T cell receptor beta chains below, sequenced in a study of OX40 agonist ivuxolimab in advanced cancers. The protocol was immunoSEQ multiplex PCR, while the TCRdb copy is restricted to in-frame clones and leaves out a portion. The sample lists tens of thousands of clones; 75% to 90% were seen once. The input for sequencing was CD4+ or CD8+ T cells sorted from blood, taken in a trial of the OX40 agonist ivuxolimab. All receptors come from an adult with an advanced solid tumor such as melanoma, head and neck, liver or kidney cancer.

The V call is TRBV6-1, the J call TRBJ2-7; 9 bases align to TRBD1. Trimming removed 0 bases from V and 2 bases from J; junction bases left unmatched: 5. Germline assignment: CDR1 MNHNS and CDR2 SASEGT. This CDR3 is built from 16 residues. CDR3 nucleotides: TGTGCCAGCAGTGAAGCAAGGACAGGGGAAACCTACGAGCAGTACTTC. This encodes CASSEARTGETYEQYF.

The rearrangement uses TRBV5-1 and TRBJ1-1, with 8 bases fitting TRBD1. Germline-derived CDR1 and CDR2 are SGHRS and YFSETQ. The CDR3 loop spans 14 amino acids. The V gene end was trimmed by 4 bases and the J gene end by 0 bases; junction bases not matched to a gene: 2. The CDR3 here is CASSATGVNTEAFF. CDR3 sequence (DNA): TGCGCCAGCAGCGCGACAGGGGTGAACACTGAAGCTTTCTTT.

The chain links TRBV19 to TRBJ1-1, with unresolved D. V was trimmed by 7 bases and J by 2 bases, leaving 11 bases between them. This CDR3 has 13 amino acids. In germline, CDR1 is LNHDA, CDR2 SQIVND (reference sequence). CDR3 sequence reads: CASMQYINTEAFF. CDR3 bases: TGTGCCAGTATGCAGTATATCAACACTGAAGCTTTCTTT.

By sample share, this clone is medium-sized (0.01 to 0.1%). This chain uses TRBV7-6 with TRBJ2-7, with TRBD1 as a possible D gene (6 bases). Trimming took off 6 bases at V and 6 bases at J, with 21 bases between the two ends. This CDR3 region has 15 residues. Germline values: CDR1 SGHVS, CDR2 FNYEAQ. In DNA, the CDR3 is TGTGCCAGCAGGAAACAGACAGGAGGATTGGGCGAGCAGTACTTC. Translating it yields CASRKQTGGLGEQYF. Using reference TRBV7-6 and TRBJ2-7 for the parts outside the CDR3, the full variable domain is GAGVSQSPRYKVTKRGQDVALRCDPISGHVSLYWYRQALGQGPEFLTYFNYEAQQDKSGLPNDRFSAERPEGSISTLTIQRTEQRDSAMYRCASRKQTGGLGEQYFGPGTRLTVT.

V and J are TRBV28 and TRBJ2-7; D possibly corresponds to TRBD1 (5 bases). Deletions cut 7 bases from V and 1 base from J, with 8 bases between. Germline V gene sequence: CDR1 MDHEN, CDR2 SYDVKM. The CDR3 loop spans 12 amino acids. CDR3: CASNQGSYEQYV. CDR3 DNA: TGTGCCAGCAATCAGGGTTCCTACGAGCAGTACGTC.

The chain has TRBV7-2 and TRBJ1-4; 9 bases agree with TRBD1. This CDR3 has 15 amino acids. The J segment lost 5 bases and the V segment lost 1 base, leaving 2 bases of the junction unmatched. The germline CDR1 and CDR2 sequences are SGHTA and FQGNSA. The CDR3: CASSLDGTGNEKLFF. The CDR3 DNA is TGTGCCAGCAGCTTAGATGGGACAGGGAATGAAAAACTGTTTTTT.

This clone was seen once. The V call is TRBV19, the J call TRBJ1-5; D remains unclear. The CDR3 is made up of 15 amino acids. The V gene's germline CDR1 is LNHDA and CDR2 SQIVND (reference sequence). Trimming removed 3 bases at V and 0 bases at J, with 9 bases between. This chain's CDR3 is CASSIPEPSNQPQHF. In nucleotides, the CDR3 is TGTGCCAGTAGTATTCCTGAGCCTAGCAATCAGCCCCAGCATTTT.

The rearrangement joins TRBV19 to TRBJ2-1; weak D call: TRBD1 (5 bases). The V end lost 7 bases, the J end lost 7 bases, and 14 bases lay between the germline ends. The length of the CDR3 is 13 residues. CDR1 is LNHDA and CDR2 is SQIVND in the germline V gene (reference sequence). In DNA form, the CDR3 reads TGTGCCAGTAACTCTAGGACACTTAATGAGCAGTTCTTC. Amino acids: CASNSRTLNEQFF.

The V gene is TRBV9, the J gene TRBJ1-2, with D possibly matching TRBD1 (6 bases). CDR1 is SGDLS, CDR2 YYNGEE, per germline. The CDR3 sequence is 13 residues long. The V end was cut by 3 bases, the J end by 10 bases, with 16 bases between. CDR3 sequence (DNA): TGTGCCAGCAGCGGATCGGACAGCTTGGACTACACCTTC. Its translation: CASSGSDSLDYTF.

The chain uses TRBV11-2 and TRBJ2-6, with D perhaps matching TRBD1 (6 bases). Germline V gene lookup returns CDR1 SGHAT and CDR2 FQNNGV. The CDR3 runs 15 residues. Trimming left V 5 bases short and J 0 bases short, with 8 bases between. The CDR3 DNA follows: TGTGCCAGCAGCAGGGGGAGCTCTGGGGCCAACGTCCTGACTTTC. Its protein product is CASSRGSSGANVLTF.

The J gene is TRBJ1-4, the V gene TRBV30; no definite D call. Germline loops: CDR1 GTSNPN, CDR2 SVGIG (reference sequence). The CDR3 has 12 residues. The V end was cut by 5 bases, the J end by 7 bases, with 11 bases between. CDR3 in amino acids: CAWAESVEKLFF. For the CDR3, the DNA is TGTGCCTGGGCAGAGTCGGTTGAAAAACTGTTTTTT.

The chain recombines TRBV6-6 with TRBJ1-3, with D perhaps TRBD1 (5 bases). In germline, CDR1 is MNHNY, CDR2 SVGAGI (reference sequence). CDR3 size: 16 residues. Trimming left V 6 bases short and J 0 bases short, with 15 bases between. In nucleotides, the CDR3 is TGTGCCAGCAGCAGAACAGACAGTGGCTCTGGAAACACCATATATTTT. Amino acids: CASSRTDSGSGNTIYF.